This T cell receptor beta chain was observed in a study of control samples from healthy donors and cancer patients. V lost 3 bases to trimming and J lost 8 bases; unmatched junction nucleotides: 16. Looked up from germline, CDR1 is MGHDK and CDR2 is SYGVNS. CDR3 size: 17 residues. Some clones are missing from TCRdb's copy, which holds only in-frame ones; the method was immunoSEQ multiplex PCR. The sample gives 150,000 to 200,000 clones, 80% to 95% of which show up once; just over 2% is in the top ten. The receptor was isolated from a woman aged 40-49 years in good health. Sequencing was done on a sample of blood. This chain joins TRBV25-1 and TRBJ1-2, with 9 bases fitting TRBD1. CDR3: CASSDPVGPGQGKGYTF. In DNA, the CDR3 is TGTGCCAGCAGTGACCCCGTTGGCCCGGGACAGGGTAAAGGCTACACCTTC.